Below, 7 T cell receptor beta chains from the same sample are listed, as sequenced in a study of control samples from healthy donors and cancer patients. Sequenced by immunoSEQ multiplex PCR; TCRdb stores in-frame clones only, minus some. This listing includes some 190,000 clones. The sequencing input was blood. Receptors originate from a woman aged 30 to 39 in good health.

The chain has TRBV3-1 (or the pseudogene TRBV3-2) and TRBJ2-1; 8 nucleotides line up with TRBD1. V lost 3 bases and J lost 4; bases outside the gene matches: 8. The germline gives CDR1 LGHDT, CDR2 YNNKEL (reference sequence). The length of the CDR3 is 16 residues. The CDR3 reads CASSQYPGQAYNEQFF. The CDR3 nucleotides are TGTGCCAGCAGCCAGTACCCGGGACAGGCATACAATGAGCAGTTCTTC.

The chain recombines TRBV4-1 with TRBJ2-5; 9 bases match TRBD1. CDR3 size: 15 residues. Germline V gives CDR1 MGHRA, CDR2 YSYEKL. Trimming removed 0 bases from V and 9 bases from J; junction bases left unmatched: 8. The CDR3 DNA reads as TGCGCCAGCAGCCAAGATCGGGACAGGGTGAGGGCCCAGTACTTC. This sequence encodes CASSQDRDRVRAQYF.

The chain employs TRBV19 and TRBJ1-6; D might be TRBD1 (5 bases). Germline V gene data show CDR1 as LNHDA and CDR2 as SQIVND (reference sequence). This CDR3 has 14 amino acids. V was trimmed by 7 bases and J by 5 bases, leaving 12 bases between them. In DNA form, the CDR3 reads TGTGCCAGTACCCTCCGGGGGAATAATTCACCCCTCCACTTT. Amino acid sequence: CASTLRGNNSPLHF.

The chain combines TRBV18 with TRBJ2-7; 9 bases align to TRBD2. The CDR3 is 16 amino acids. V gave up 4 bases and J gave up 4 bases; unmatched junction bases: 11. Germline V CDR1 and CDR2: KGHSH, LQKENI. The CDR3 sequence is CASSLRGGASKYEQYF. DNA of the CDR3: TGTGCCAGCTCACTCCGCGGGGGGGCATCGAAGTACGAGCAGTACTTC.

The chain recombines TRBV6-5 with TRBJ2-5, with a tentative D call TRBD1 (6 bases). The CDR3 is made up of 13 amino acids. Germline CDR1 reads MNHEY; CDR2 reads SVGAGI. Trimming took 8 bases from V and 2 from J, leaving 12 bases between them. The CDR3 region is CASSGDAQETQYF. The CDR3 region has the DNA TGTGCCAGCTCAGGGGACGCTCAAGAGACCCAGTACTTC.

The chain recombines TRBV5-1 with TRBJ2-5; TRBD1 is a possible D gene (6 bases). Trimming cost V 1 base and J 5 bases, with 12 bases left between them. The CDR3 consists of 14 residues. CDR1 and CDR2 (germline): SGHRS, YFSETQ. The CDR3 here is CASSLTGNDETQYF. DNA for the CDR3: TGCGCCAGCAGCTTGACAGGGAACGATGAGACCCAGTACTTC. Variable domain in full (rest from reference TRBV5-1 and TRBJ2-5): KAGVTQTPRYLIKTRGQQVTLSCSPISGHRSVSWYQQTPGQGLQFLFEYFSETQRNKGNFPGRFSGRQFSNSRSEMNVSTLELGDSALYLCASSLTGNDETQYFGPGTRLLVL.

The V and J genes are TRBV3-1 (or the pseudogene TRBV3-2) and TRBJ2-1; D call uncertain. Trimming shortened V by 3 bases and J by 9 bases, and 6 bases separated the two germline ends. This CDR3 contains 11 residues. The germline V gene has CDR1 LGHDT and CDR2 YNNKEL (reference sequence). As DNA, the CDR3 is TGTGCCAGCAGCCATGCGAGTGAGCAGTTCTTC. The encoded protein is CASSHASEQFF.